The 17 T cell receptor beta chains listed next were all sequenced from one sample in a study of control samples from healthy donors and cancer patients. Clones were sequenced by immunoSEQ multiplex PCR, and TCRdb holds only the in-frame ones, with some missing. Of about 120,000 clones listed, approximately 92% are singletons. Sequencing used PBMCs. All receptors derive from a man older than 75 with head and neck cancer.

This chain joins TRBV29-1 and TRBJ2-3, with D maybe TRBD1 (6 bases). The length of the CDR3 is 12 residues. Germline V gene sequence: CDR1 SQVTM, CDR2 ANQGSEA. V lost 7 bases and J 3 bases, leaving 11 bases between the germline ends. CDR3 protein: CSARGRTDTQYF. CDR3 bases: TGCAGCGCCAGGGGACGGACAGATACGCAGTATTTT.

This chain uses TRBV9 with TRBJ1-5; D might be TRBD1 (6 bases). Trimming removed 3 bases at V and 1 base at J, with 11 bases between. The CDR3 is made up of 15 amino acids. The germline gives CDR1 SGDLS, CDR2 YYNGEE. In DNA, the CDR3 is TGTGCCAGCAGCGGGGGGCCGGCAAGCAATCAGCCCCAGCATTTT. This gives the protein CASSGGPASNQPQHF.

This clone was counted between two and nine times. The chain links TRBV21-1 to TRBJ1-5; the D call TRBD1 from the table was never checked on the DNA. TRBV21-1 is annotated as a pseudogene. This CDR3 has 19 residues. The CDR3 loop reads CASSKGKFPGQLSNQPQHF. The CDR3 DNA is TGTGCCAGCAGCAAGGGTAAATTTCCGGGACAACTAAGCAATCAGCCCCAGCATTTT.

J is TRBJ1-2 and V is TRBV5-1; 10 bases line up with TRBD1. Unmatched junction bases numbered 13, after V lost 4 bases and J lost 4 bases. The CDR3 spans 17 residues. In germline, CDR1 is SGHRS, CDR2 YFSETQ. This CDR3 reads CASSEGQGTYPGYGYTF. CDR3 DNA sequence: TGCGCCAGCAGCGAGGGACAGGGGACCTACCCTGGCTATGGCTACACCTTC.

The genes are TRBV5-1 and TRBJ2-3; TRBD2 matches at 7 bases. This CDR3 is 14 amino acids long. V lost 0 bases to trimming and J lost 3 bases; unmatched junction nucleotides: 1. Germline V gives CDR1 SGHRS, CDR2 YFSETQ. The CDR3 sequence: CASSLGTRTDTQYF. The CDR3 bases are TGCGCCAGCAGCTTGGGGACTAGAACAGATACGCAGTATTTT.

The chain carries TRBV7-2 and TRBJ1-1; D gene unclear. In germline, CDR1 is SGHTA, CDR2 FQGNSA. This CDR3 region has 14 residues. The V end was cut by 3 bases, the J end by 1 base, with 9 bases between. CDR3: CASSFGRTNTEAFF. The DNA of the CDR3 is TGTGCCAGCAGCTTCGGACGGACGAACACTGAAGCTTTCTTT. The full variable domain, in which reference TRBV7-2 and TRBJ1-1 provide the parts outside the CDR3, is GAGVSQSPSNKVTEKGKDVELRCDPISGHTALYWYRQSLGQGLEFLIYFQGNSAPDKSGLPSDRFSAERTGGSVSTLTIQRTQQEDSAVYLCASSFGRTNTEAFFGQGTRLTVV.

The rearrangement joins TRBV6-6 to TRBJ2-7, with TRBD1 identical over 7 bases. The trim removed 6 bases at V and 1 base at J, leaving 6 bases unmatched. From germline, CDR1 is MNHNY and CDR2 SVGAGI (reference sequence). The CDR3 length is 14 residues. CDR3 DNA sequence: TGTGCCAGCAGGGACCCGGGACAGTCCTACGAGCAGTACTTC. This translates into CASRDPGQSYEQYF.

This chain uses TRBV6-2 or TRBV6-3 with TRBJ2-3; D unclear. Between the trimmed V and J ends, which lost 2 bases and 2 bases, there was a span of 14 bases. CDR3 length equals 16 residues. Germline V gene lookup returns CDR1 MNHEY and CDR2 SVGEGT. The CDR3 here is CASSYGSYSATDTQYF. Written as DNA, the CDR3 is TGTGCCAGCAGTTACGGATCCTATAGTGCCACAGATACGCAGTATTTT.

The chain joins TRBV2 to TRBJ2-5; no clear D gene. The CDR3 is 16 residues long. The V gene's germline CDR1 is SNHLY and CDR2 FYNNEI. V was clipped by 1 base and J by 7 bases, with 19 bases between them. CDR3 in amino acids: CASSEDRTSRLGTQYF. The CDR3 DNA follows: TGTGCCAGCAGTGAAGATAGGACGTCCCGTTTGGGGACCCAGTACTTC.

This clone was seen once. This chain links TRBV18 with TRBJ2-1, with D possibly being TRBD1 (5 bases). Between the trimmed V and J ends, which lost 3 bases and 4 bases, there was a span of 10 bases. The CDR3 is made up of 14 amino acids. CDR1 and CDR2 from the germline V gene are KGHSH and LQKENI. CDR3 in DNA: TGTGCCAGCTCACCGCAGGGTCCATACAATGAGCAGTTCTTC. The encoded protein is CASSPQGPYNEQFF.

The CDR3 DNA sequence: TGTGCCAGCAGCTTGAGTCACCTGAACACTGAAGCTTTCTTT. It specifies CASSLSHLNTEAFF. V is TRBV5-8 and J is TRBJ1-1; no clear D gene. CDR3 length: 14 residues. Looked up from germline, CDR1 is SGHTS and CDR2 is YDEGEE. V dropped 1 base and J dropped 0 bases, with 7 bases sitting between them.

This chain uses TRBV9 with TRBJ1-4; weak D call: TRBD1 (6 bases). CDR1 and CDR2 (germline): SGDLS, YYNGEE. V lost 4 bases and J 7 bases, leaving 17 bases between the germline ends. This CDR3 contains 15 residues. The CDR3: CASSPRERGAEKLFF. The CDR3 bases are TGTGCCAGCAGCCCACGAGAGAGGGGGGCTGAAAAACTGTTTTTT. The full variable domain, its missing parts supplied by reference TRBV9 and TRBJ1-4, is DSGVTQTPKHLITATGQRVTLRCSPRSGDLSVYWYQQSLDQGLQFLIQYYNGEERAKGNILERFSAQQFPDLHSELNLSSLELGDSALYFCASSPRERGAEKLFFGSGTQLSVL.

V usage is TRBV5-1 and J usage is TRBJ2-1; a possible D gene is TRBD1 (6 bases). V shed 4 bases and J shed 4 bases, with 12 bases lying between them. Looked up from germline, CDR1 is SGHRS and CDR2 is YFSETQ. The length of the CDR3 is 14 residues. The CDR3 coding sequence is TGCGCCAGCAGCCAGGACAGCCTATACAATGAGCAGTTCTTC. Amino acid sequence: CASSQDSLYNEQFF. Based on the CDR3 plus reference TRBV5-1 and TRBJ2-1, the full variable domain is KAGVTQTPRYLIKTRGQQVTLSCSPISGHRSVSWYQQTPGQGLQFLFEYFSETQRNKGNFPGRFSGRQFSNSRSEMNVSTLELGDSALYLCASSQDSLYNEQFFGPGTRLTVL.

V is TRBV5-1 and J is TRBJ2-1, with TRBD2 matching over 7 bases. V lost 4 bases, J lost 2 bases, and 6 bases stayed unmatched. The CDR3 extends over 15 amino acids. Germline V gene data show CDR1 as SGHRS and CDR2 as YFSETQ. The CDR3 DNA follows: TGCGCCAGCAGCCGTTCGACTAGCACCTACAATGAGCAGTTCTTC. Its translation is CASSRSTSTYNEQFF.

The chain couples TRBV7-6 to TRBJ2-1; 7 bases agree with TRBD1. The length of the CDR3 is 16 residues. The V segment lost 4 bases and the J segment 0 bases; nucleotides outside the gene matches: 6. CDR1 SGHVS and CDR2 FNYEAQ come from the germline V gene. CDR3 protein: CASSSPWDSSYNEQFF. The CDR3 region has the DNA TGTGCCAGCAGCTCCCCCTGGGACAGCTCCTACAATGAGCAGTTCTTC.

This chain links TRBV9 with TRBJ1-2, with unresolved D. Trimming took 4 bases from V and 4 from J, leaving 20 bases between them. The CDR3 totals 16 residues. Germline CDR1 is SGDLS and CDR2 is YYNGEE. Here the CDR3 reads CASSPRWGGGPYGYTF. The CDR3 DNA reads as TGTGCCAGCAGCCCCCGCTGGGGAGGCGGACCCTATGGCTACACCTTC. The full variable domain, in which reference TRBV9 and TRBJ1-2 provide the parts outside the CDR3, is DSGVTQTPKHLITATGQRVTLRCSPRSGDLSVYWYQQSLDQGLQFLIQYYNGEERAKGNILERFSAQQFPDLHSELNLSSLELGDSALYFCASSPRWGGGPYGYTFGSGTRLTVV.

The rearrangement joins TRBV27 to TRBJ2-7; D not resolved. Germline lookup yields CDR1 MNHEY and CDR2 SMNVEV (reference sequence). CDR3 length: 11 residues. V lost 1 base and J 7 bases, leaving 5 bases between the germline ends. CDR3 residues: CASSLFGEQYF. The CDR3, as DNA: TGTGCCAGCAGTTTATTTGGAGAGCAGTACTTC.